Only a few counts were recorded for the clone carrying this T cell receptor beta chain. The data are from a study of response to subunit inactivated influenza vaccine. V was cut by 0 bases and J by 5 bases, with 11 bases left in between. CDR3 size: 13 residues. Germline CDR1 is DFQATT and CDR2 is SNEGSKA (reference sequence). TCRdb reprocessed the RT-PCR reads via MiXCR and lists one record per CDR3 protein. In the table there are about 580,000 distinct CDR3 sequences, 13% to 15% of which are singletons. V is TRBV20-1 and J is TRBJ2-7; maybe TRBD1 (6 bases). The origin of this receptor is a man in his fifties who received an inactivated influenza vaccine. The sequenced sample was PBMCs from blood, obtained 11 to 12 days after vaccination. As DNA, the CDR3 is TGCAGTGCTAGAGATCCCACAGGGAACGAGCAGTACTTC. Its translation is CSARDPTGNEQYF.